The source of this TCR beta chain is a study of T cell repertoires in cytomegalovirus infection. Whole-study context: Public signatures in TCR beta pointed to CMV infection and matching HLA type. Overall study results and limits: CMV-specific TCR beta clonotypes restricted by HLA-C dominated the ex vivo response.

TCRdb reprocessed the reads via MiXCR and lists one record per CDR3 protein. This table has more than 350,000 distinct CDR3 sequences, about 33% appearing once. Comments on this clonotype: The antigen is unknown.

The CDR3 runs to 16 residues. The junction had 14 bases not matched to a gene; V was cut back by 3 bases and J by 10 bases. Germline loops: CDR1 SEHNR, CDR2 FQNEAQ (reference sequence). V and J are TRBV7-9 and TRBJ2-1; TRBD2 matches at 8 bases. The TCR sequence derives from a human donor in good health (CMV status not recorded). Some clones in this sample may be carry-over from other donors' samples. Material for sequencing was PBMCs. CDR3 sequence reads: CASSLGDWSGGGEQFF. The CDR3 DNA sequence: TGTGCCAGCAGCTTGGGGGACTGGAGCGGGGGAGGCGAGCAGTTCTTC.